The next 10 T cell receptor beta chains were all read from a single sample in a study of CD8 T cells in Susac syndrome. The RNA input was roughly 0.45 to 1 ug, and it was reverse transcribed with random hexamers. MiXCR, run by TCRdb on the immunoSEQ multiplex PCR reads, gives a single entry per CDR3 protein. The sample lists approximately 200,000 distinct CDR3 sequences, 95% seen once, with around 0.082% in the top ten. What was sequenced was CD4+ T cells from PBMCs. These receptors all come from a human donor with multiple sclerosis.

The rearrangement links TRBV3-1 to TRBJ2-7, with TRBD1 matching over 7 bases. J gave up 5 bases and V 4 bases, and 11 bases lay outside the gene matches. This CDR3 has 15 residues. Germline CDR1 is LGHDT and CDR2 is YNNKEL (reference sequence). The DNA of the CDR3 is TGTGCCAGCAGCCGGATAACAGGGGTACGAGACGAGCAGTACTTC. It codes for CASSRITGVRDEQYF.

The rearrangement links TRBV4-2 to TRBJ1-1; possibly TRBD1 for D (6 bases). The CDR3 has 12 amino acids. Per the germline V gene, CDR1 is LGHNA and CDR2 is YNFKEQ. The V end lost 0 bases, the J end lost 11 bases, and 10 bases lay between the germline ends. CDR3 sequence: CASSQEQGTAFF. As DNA, the CDR3 is TGTGCCAGCAGCCAAGAGCAGGGGACGGCTTTCTTT.

This rearrangement joins TRBV15 to TRBJ1-2, with TRBD1 identical over 9 bases. Germline-derived CDR1 and CDR2 are LNHNV and YYDKDF (reference sequence). The CDR3 covers 15 residues. Germline trimming cut 0 bases from V and 6 bases from J; bases unmatched to any gene: 5. CDR3 nucleotide sequence: TGTGCCACCAGCAGAGATGTTGGGACAGGGAATGGCTACACCTTC. Translating gives CATSRDVGTGNGYTF.

The V call is TRBV6-2 or TRBV6-3, the J call TRBJ1-1, with D possibly TRBD1 on 5 matching bases. The CDR3 covers 16 residues. Germline V gene data show CDR1 as MNHEY and CDR2 as SVGEGT. V was trimmed by 6 bases and J by 1 base, leaving 18 bases between them. The CDR3 DNA follows: TGTGCCAGCAGATCTGGGACTCTGAGGGGGAACACTGAAGCTTTCTTT. It is translated as CASRSGTLRGNTEAFF.

This clonotype was observed once. The V and J genes are TRBV29-1 and TRBJ2-1, with a possible D match to TRBD1 (6 bases). Germline values: CDR1 SQVTM, CDR2 ANQGSEA. This CDR3 region has 14 residues. The V and J ends lost 7 bases and 6 bases respectively, with 19 bases between them. The CDR3 region has the DNA TGCAGCGCCGCAGGTCCAGGGGTGGTCAATGAGCAGTTCTTC. It yields the protein CSAAGPGVVNEQFF.

DNA for the CDR3: TGTGCCACCAGCAGTAGGTCGACCTACAATGAGCAGTTCTTC. As protein: CATSSRSTYNEQFF. This chain uses TRBV24-1 with TRBJ2-1; unclear D gene. V lost 7 bases and J 2 bases, leaving 11 bases between the germline ends. Germline CDR1 reads KGHDR; CDR2 reads SFDVKD. The CDR3 spans 14 residues.

The genes are TRBV30 and TRBJ1-2; D is unresolved. The CDR3 covers 11 residues. V was shortened by 4 bases and J by 8 bases, with 11 bases between the two germline ends. The V gene's germline CDR1 is GTSNPN and CDR2 SVGIG (reference sequence). CDR3: CAWNRVNGYTF. Here the CDR3 DNA reads TGTGCCTGGAATAGGGTAAACGGCTACACCTTC. Together with reference TRBV30 and TRBJ1-2, the CDR3 gives the full variable domain: SQTIHQWPATLVQPVGSPLSLECTVEGTSNPNLYWYRQAAGRGLQLLFYSVGIGQISSEVPQNLSASRPQDRQFILSSKKLLLSDSGFYLCAWNRVNGYTFGSGTRLTVV.

V is TRBV20-1 and J is TRBJ2-6, with D maybe TRBD1 (5 bases). CDR1 and CDR2 (germline): DFQATT, SNEGSKA (reference sequence). This CDR3 is 14 amino acids long. Trimming stripped 5 bases from V and 0 bases from J, with 8 bases between. CDR3: CSARQGSGANVLTF. CDR3 DNA: TGCAGTGCTCGCCAGGGCTCTGGGGCCAACGTCCTGACTTTC.

The genes are TRBV6-2 or TRBV6-3 and TRBJ1-1, with 9 bases fitting TRBD1. The CDR3 is 16 amino acids. The J segment lost 0 bases and the V segment lost 4 bases, leaving 6 bases of the junction unmatched. The germline CDR1 and CDR2 sequences are MNHEY and SVGEGT. The CDR3 reads CASSWGQGELNTEAFF. The CDR3 nucleotides read TGTGCCAGCAGTTGGGGACAGGGAGAGTTGAACACTGAAGCTTTCTTT.

The chain couples TRBV3-1 to TRBJ1-1; D is unresolved. V was trimmed by 6 bases and J by 6 bases, leaving 11 bases between them. The germline gives CDR1 LGHDT, CDR2 YNNKEL (reference sequence). This CDR3 has 12 residues. The CDR3 is CASRLGRSEAFF. The CDR3 DNA sequence: TGTGCCAGCAGACTCGGACGGTCTGAAGCTTTCTTT. The whole variable domain, filled in from reference TRBV3-1 and TRBJ1-1, reads DTAVSQTPKYLVTQMGNDKSIKCEQNLGHDTMYWYKQDSKKFLKIMFSYNNKELIINETVPNRFSPKSPDKAHLNLHINSLELGDSAVYFCASRLGRSEAFFGQGTRLTVV.